Listed below are T cell receptor beta chains from one sample, sequenced in a study of shared clonotypes between healthy human individuals. Produced via immunoSEQ multiplex PCR; TCRdb's table is partial and in-frame only. The data hold roughly 2.1 million clones, with under 95% observed a single time. Sequencing was performed on naive CD8+ T cells from PBMCs. These receptors all come from a man aged 18 to 30 in good health. Some clones in this sample may be carry-over from other donors' samples. Both conserved end residues are part of each CDR3. Each record gives: D gene, clone size, J gene, V gene, CDR3 protein, CDR3 DNA. The D gene is left open where the match is weak. The size entry is marked missing in some rows and otherwise reads once, few, many or a size class.

d_gene: NA
abundance: NA
j_gene: TRBJ2-5
v_gene: TRBV2
CDR3aa: CASSGTKETQYF
CDR3nt: TGTGCCAGCAGTGGGACCAAAGAGACCCAGTACTTC

d_gene: TRBD2
abundance: NA
j_gene: TRBJ2-1
v_gene: TRBV7-6
CDR3aa: CASSLLNAASGSKNEQFF
CDR3nt: TGTGCCAGCAGCCTCCTCAATGCGGCTAGCGGGAGCAAGAATGAGCAGTTCTTC

d_gene: TRBD2
abundance: NA
j_gene: TRBJ2-3
v_gene: TRBV11-2
CDR3aa: CASSNRDYGSPDTQYF
CDR3nt: TGTGCCAGCAGCAACCGGGACTACGGATCCCCAGATACGCAGTATTTT

d_gene: TRBD1
abundance: NA
j_gene: TRBJ1-3
v_gene: TRBV13
CDR3aa: CASSARQGSPGNTIYF
CDR3nt: TGTGCCAGCAGCGCCCGACAGGGTTCACCTGGAAACACCATATATTTT

d_gene: TRBD2
abundance: NA
j_gene: TRBJ2-5
v_gene: TRBV5-6
CDR3aa: CASRTLASNLEQYF
CDR3nt: TGTGCCAGCAGGACACTAGCGTCTAACCTAGAGCAGTACTTC

d_gene: TRBD1
abundance: NA
j_gene: TRBJ2-7
v_gene: TRBV27
CDR3aa: CASSPDRGGSEQYF
CDR3nt: TGTGCCAGCAGCCCTGACAGGGGTGGAAGCGAGCAGTACTTC

d_gene: NA
abundance: NA
j_gene: TRBJ1-5
v_gene: TRBV27
CDR3aa: CASSFSPNQPQHF
CDR3nt: TGTGCCAGCAGTTTCTCCCCTAATCAGCCCCAGCATTTT

d_gene: NA
abundance: NA
j_gene: TRBJ2-7
v_gene: TRBV6-5
CDR3aa: CASSYVEGGEQYF
CDR3nt: TGTGCCAGCAGTTATGTGGAGGGCGGGGAGCAGTACTTC

d_gene: NA
abundance: NA
j_gene: TRBJ2-1
v_gene: TRBV7-6
CDR3aa: CASSSDRSSYNEQFF
CDR3nt: TGTGCCAGCAGCTCCGACAGGAGCTCCTACAATGAGCAGTTCTTC

d_gene: NA
abundance: NA
j_gene: TRBJ2-7
v_gene: TRBV7-6
CDR3aa: CASSPGEDSSYEQYF
CDR3nt: TGTGCCAGCAGCCCAGGGGAAGACTCATCCTACGAGCAGTACTTC

d_gene: NA
abundance: few
j_gene: TRBJ1-1
v_gene: TRBV30
CDR3aa: CAWSFKNTEAFF
CDR3nt: TGTGCCTGGAGTTTCAAGAACACTGAAGCTTTCTTT

d_gene: TRBD2
abundance: NA
j_gene: TRBJ2-7
v_gene: TRBV7-9
CDR3aa: CASSFGLARDSYEQYF
CDR3nt: TGTGCCAGCAGCTTCGGACTAGCCAGGGACTCCTACGAGCAGTACTTC

d_gene: NA
abundance: once
j_gene: TRBJ2-5
v_gene: TRBV13
CDR3aa: CASSLGRGLETQYF
CDR3nt: TGTGCCAGCAGCTTAGGTCGGGGGTTGGAGACCCAGTACTTC

d_gene: TRBD1
abundance: NA
j_gene: TRBJ2-7
v_gene: TRBV19
CDR3aa: CASSMAGTAIWEQYF
CDR3nt: TGTGCCAGTAGTATGGCCGGGACAGCCATTTGGGAGCAGTACTTC

d_gene: NA
abundance: NA
j_gene: TRBJ2-3
v_gene: TRBV27
CDR3aa: CASSPRGPNLGDTQYF
CDR3nt: TGTGCCAGCAGTCCGCGTGGGCCTAACCTGGGGGATACGCAGTATTTT

d_gene: NA
abundance: NA
j_gene: TRBJ2-7
v_gene: TRBV7-6
CDR3aa: CASSLDRAYEQYF
CDR3nt: TGTGCCAGCAGCTTAGACAGAGCCTACGAGCAGTACTTC

d_gene: TRBD1
abundance: once
j_gene: TRBJ1-4
v_gene: TRBV25-1
CDR3aa: CASSSTGAREKLFF
CDR3nt: TGTGCCAGCAGTTCGACAGGGGCGAGAGAAAAACTGTTTTTT

d_gene: NA
abundance: NA
j_gene: TRBJ2-3
v_gene: TRBV5-1
CDR3aa: CASSPRQIRSDTQYF
CDR3nt: TGCGCCAGCAGCCCCCGCCAAATCCGCTCGGATACGCAGTATTTT

d_gene: NA
abundance: few
j_gene: TRBJ1-2
v_gene: TRBV19
CDR3aa: CASSIRPGWGYTF
CDR3nt: TGTGCCAGTAGTATCCGACCGGGTTGGGGCTACACCTTC

d_gene: TRBD1
abundance: NA
j_gene: TRBJ1-2
v_gene: TRBV28
CDR3aa: CASQGAEGYTF
CDR3nt: TGTGCCAGCCAGGGGGCTGAGGGCTACACCTTC

d_gene: NA
abundance: NA
j_gene: TRBJ1-5
v_gene: TRBV5-1
CDR3aa: CASSFDGPNQPQHF
CDR3nt: TGCGCCAGCAGCTTTGACGGACCCAATCAGCCCCAGCATTTT

d_gene: NA
abundance: NA
j_gene: TRBJ2-3
v_gene: TRBV15
CDR3aa: CATGGTLAGDTQYF
CDR3nt: TGTGCCACCGGGGGGACGTTAGCAGGAGATACGCAGTATTTT

d_gene: NA
abundance: NA
j_gene: TRBJ1-1
v_gene: TRBV5-5
CDR3aa: CASSLGRLNTEAFF
CDR3nt: TGTGCCAGCAGCTTGGGCAGATTAAACACTGAAGCTTTCTTT

d_gene: NA
abundance: NA
j_gene: TRBJ2-1
v_gene: TRBV28
CDR3aa: CASRGDRSSYNEQFF
CDR3nt: TGTGCCAGCAGGGGGGACCGCAGCTCCTACAATGAGCAGTTCTTC

d_gene: NA
abundance: NA
j_gene: TRBJ2-1
v_gene: TRBV5-6
CDR3aa: CASSLLGSSYNEQFF
CDR3nt: TGTGCCAGCAGCCTATTAGGGAGCTCCTACAATGAGCAGTTCTTC

d_gene: NA
abundance: NA
j_gene: TRBJ2-7
v_gene: TRBV30
CDR3aa: CASGESLDYEQYF
CDR3nt: TGTGCCTCAGGGGAAAGCCTGGACTACGAGCAGTACTTC

d_gene: NA
abundance: NA
j_gene: TRBJ2-7
v_gene: TRBV10-3
CDR3aa: CAISDTESYEQYF
CDR3nt: TGTGCCATCAGTGATACAGAATCCTACGAGCAGTACTTC

d_gene: NA
abundance: NA
j_gene: TRBJ2-2
v_gene: TRBV9
CDR3aa: CASSYPRTIINTGELFF
CDR3nt: TGTGCCAGCAGCTACCCCCGGACTATTATAAACACCGGGGAGCTGTTTTTT

d_gene: TRBD2
abundance: NA
j_gene: TRBJ2-3
v_gene: TRBV4-1
CDR3aa: CASSQGFRTSVQPDTQYF
CDR3nt: TGCGCCAGCAGCCAAGGTTTCCGGACTAGCGTTCAACCAGATACGCAGTATTTT

d_gene: NA
abundance: NA
j_gene: TRBJ2-7
v_gene: TRBV2
CDR3aa: CASRLPGEDEQYF
CDR3nt: TGTGCCAGCAGACTTCCGGGCGAGGACGAGCAGTACTTC

d_gene: TRBD1
abundance: NA
j_gene: TRBJ1-2
v_gene: TRBV5-1
CDR3aa: CASSPWHGTENYGYTF
CDR3nt: TGCGCCAGCAGCCCTTGGCACGGGACAGAAAACTATGGCTACACCTTC

d_gene: NA
abundance: NA
j_gene: TRBJ2-7
v_gene: TRBV28
CDR3aa: CAARGWQGSSYEQYF
CDR3nt: TGTGCCGCCAGAGGGTGGCAGGGGTCTTCCTACGAGCAGTACTTC

d_gene: NA
abundance: NA
j_gene: TRBJ1-4
v_gene: TRBV11-2
CDR3aa: CASSPKGRYNEKLFF
CDR3nt: TGTGCCAGCAGCCCAAAGGGCCGTTATAATGAAAAACTGTTTTTT

d_gene: TRBD1
abundance: NA
j_gene: TRBJ1-2
v_gene: TRBV2
CDR3aa: CASSTRGLGGYTF
CDR3nt: TGTGCCAGCAGTACCAGGGGGCTTGGTGGCTACACCTTC

d_gene: NA
abundance: once
j_gene: TRBJ1-2
v_gene: TRBV29-1
CDR3aa: CSVIGNYGYTF
CDR3nt: TGCAGCGTCATAGGGAACTATGGCTACACCTTC

d_gene: NA
abundance: NA
j_gene: TRBJ1-1
v_gene: TRBV9
CDR3aa: CASSANRDLTEAFF
CDR3nt: TGTGCCAGCAGCGCTAACAGGGACCTCACTGAAGCTTTCTTT

d_gene: NA
abundance: once
j_gene: TRBJ2-1
v_gene: TRBV5-1
CDR3aa: CASSPRGGGNEQFF
CDR3nt: TGCGCCAGCAGCCCCCGGGGAGGGGGGAATGAGCAGTTCTTC

d_gene: TRBD1
abundance: NA
j_gene: TRBJ1-5
v_gene: TRBV19
CDR3aa: CASRPDRGIGQPQHF
CDR3nt: TGTGCCAGTAGACCTGACAGGGGTATTGGTCAGCCCCAGCATTTT

d_gene: NA
abundance: NA
j_gene: TRBJ1-5
v_gene: TRBV27
CDR3aa: CASSFRDRYQPQHF
CDR3nt: TGTGCCAGCAGTTTCCGGGACCGATATCAGCCCCAGCATTTT

d_gene: NA
abundance: once
j_gene: TRBJ2-7
v_gene: TRBV2
CDR3aa: CASSEGQGQVYEQYF
CDR3nt: TGTGCCAGCAGTGAAGGGCAGGGGCAAGTTTACGAGCAGTACTTC

d_gene: NA
abundance: NA
j_gene: TRBJ1-5
v_gene: TRBV7-9
CDR3aa: CASSQRGAGNQPQHF
CDR3nt: TGTGCCAGCAGCCAAAGGGGGGCGGGCAATCAGCCCCAGCATTTT

d_gene: NA
abundance: NA
j_gene: TRBJ2-4
v_gene: TRBV2
CDR3aa: CASSDAGALAKNIQYF
CDR3nt: TGTGCCAGCAGTGACGCAGGGGCCCTAGCCAAAAACATTCAGTACTTC

d_gene: NA
abundance: NA
j_gene: TRBJ2-5
v_gene: TRBV27
CDR3aa: CASSLAIWETQYF
CDR3nt: TGTGCCAGCAGTTTAGCCATTTGGGAGACCCAGTACTTC

d_gene: TRBD2
abundance: NA
j_gene: TRBJ2-2
v_gene: TRBV29-1
CDR3aa: CSAEGLAGVTGELFF
CDR3nt: TGCAGCGCCGAAGGACTAGCGGGAGTGACCGGGGAGCTGTTTTTT

d_gene: NA
abundance: NA
j_gene: TRBJ2-5
v_gene: TRBV19
CDR3aa: CASSTRASGQETQYF
CDR3nt: TGTGCCAGTAGTACCAGGGCGTCGGGTCAAGAGACCCAGTACTTC

d_gene: NA
abundance: NA
j_gene: TRBJ2-1
v_gene: TRBV5-1
CDR3aa: CASSLGAGPPLNEQFF
CDR3nt: TGCGCCAGCAGCTTGGGGGCCGGCCCCCCCCTCAATGAGCAGTTCTTC

d_gene: NA
abundance: NA
j_gene: TRBJ2-3
v_gene: TRBV4-3
CDR3aa: CASSQDWLARTDTQYF
CDR3nt: TGCGCCAGCAGCCAAGATTGGCTAGCGCGTACAGATACGCAGTATTTT

d_gene: TRBD2
abundance: NA
j_gene: TRBJ2-1
v_gene: TRBV7-9
CDR3aa: CASSLLLAGGLNEQFF
CDR3nt: TGTGCCAGCAGCTTATTATTAGCGGGAGGTCTAAATGAGCAGTTCTTC

d_gene: NA
abundance: NA
j_gene: TRBJ1-1
v_gene: TRBV29-1
CDR3aa: CSAGGITEAFF
CDR3nt: TGCAGCGCAGGAGGGATCACTGAAGCTTTCTTT

d_gene: TRBD1
abundance: NA
j_gene: TRBJ1-1
v_gene: TRBV6-5
CDR3aa: CASSSATGVHTEAFF
CDR3nt: TGTGCCAGCAGTTCTGCGACAGGGGTTCACACTGAAGCTTTCTTT

d_gene: NA
abundance: NA
j_gene: TRBJ2-7
v_gene: TRBV9
CDR3aa: CASSGLLGGEQYF
CDR3nt: TGTGCCAGCAGCGGACTCCTGGGCGGCGAGCAGTACTTC

d_gene: TRBD2
abundance: NA
j_gene: TRBJ2-1
v_gene: TRBV14
CDR3aa: CASSLDEGLAGGLFF
CDR3nt: TGTGCCAGCAGCCTCGATGAGGGACTAGCGGGAGGACTGTTCTTC

d_gene: TRBD1
abundance: NA
j_gene: TRBJ1-1
v_gene: TRBV5-3
CDR3aa: CARSFIGQGPNTEAFF
CDR3nt: TGTGCCAGAAGCTTTATCGGACAGGGACCGAACACTGAAGCTTTCTTT